This T cell receptor beta chain originates from a study of blood T cell repertoires in COVID-19. Study details: Samples came from the United States, Italy and Spain, spanning acute and convalescent COVID-19. T cells, B-cell-depleted T cells, or PBMCs provided the cDNA or gDNA that served as material.

The length of the CDR3 is 15 residues. Germline CDR1 is KGHSH and CDR2 is LQKENI. V gave up 4 bases and J gave up 3 bases; unmatched junction bases: 4. In the study's own analysis: Estimation of nucleated cell counts relied on the amplification of reference gene primers. Sequenced by immunoSEQ multiplex PCR; TCRdb stores in-frame clones only, minus some. Clone size and the V and J calls come from that table; the DNA yielded D and trimming. The repertoire holds approximately 60,000 clones, with more than 80% as singletons. Sequences were obtained from peripheral blood. This chain uses TRBV18 with TRBJ1-3; TRBD1 agrees at 9 bases. The receptor was isolated from a man older than 75 with acute or convalescent COVID-19. The CDR3 nucleotides are TGTGCCAGCTCACGGGGACAGGGACTTGGAAACACCATATATTTT. Encoded protein: CASSRGQGLGNTIYF.